Each of the 27 T cell receptor beta chains below was sequenced from the same sample in a study of glioma-infiltrating T cells after dendritic cell vaccination listed by TCRdb under 2016. The library was produced with the immunoSEQ multiplex PCR assay. TCRdb obtained this table from immuneACCESS and retained in-frame rearrangements with V and J assigned. These tables miss some clones; where compared with another copy, unresolved V genes account for less than half of the shortfall, and the remainder is unexplained. The sample table holds about 64,000 clones, of which approximately 85% were seen once. Of the sample, about 10% falls within the top ten clones. The sample was blood, taken before dendritic cell vaccination. The receptors shown here come from a human donor with glioblastoma.

The rearrangement links TRBV6-5 to TRBJ1-1, with D unresolved. In germline, CDR1 is MNHEY, CDR2 SVGAGI. The V gene lost 5 bases and the J gene lost 3 bases, with 10 bases spanning the gap. There are 13 residues in the CDR3. CDR3 nucleotide sequence: TGTGCCAGCAGTGTTACAAAATACACTGAAGCTTTCTTT. This encodes CASSVTKYTEAFF.

J is TRBJ1-2 and V is TRBV6-1, with 9 bases fitting TRBD1. Unmatched junction bases numbered 4, after V lost 1 base and J lost 4 bases. CDR3 length: 15 residues. From germline, CDR1 is MNHNS and CDR2 SASEGT. Here the CDR3 reads CASSEGVGQGYGYTF. Here the CDR3 DNA reads TGTGCCAGCAGTGAAGGGGTGGGACAGGGCTATGGCTACACCTTC.

This clone was found once. V usage is TRBV6-5 and J usage is TRBJ1-1; D uncertain. This CDR3 is 13 amino acids long. Trimming took off 6 bases at V and 1 base at J, with 9 bases between the two ends. From germline, CDR1 is MNHEY and CDR2 SVGAGI. CDR3 coding DNA: TGTGCCAGCAGAATACAGAGGAACACTGAAGCTTTCTTT. It is translated as CASRIQRNTEAFF.

J is TRBJ2-2 and V is TRBV11-2; TRBD1 agrees at 7 bases. CDR1 is SGHAT and CDR2 is FQNNGV in the germline V gene. Losses at the gene ends were 2 bases for V and 5 bases for J; bases not matched to a gene: 8. The CDR3 spans 16 residues. The CDR3 here is CASSLITGAKTGELFF. CDR3 nucleotides: TGTGCCAGCAGCTTAATCACAGGGGCAAAGACCGGGGAGCTGTTTTTT.

J is TRBJ2-7 and V is TRBV2; TRBD1 matches at 8 bases. The CDR3 runs 13 residues. V shed 7 bases, J shed 7 bases, and the junction held 9 bases outside the gene matches. Germline V gene sequence: CDR1 SNHLY, CDR2 FYNNEI. DNA of the CDR3: TGTGCCAGCACCCAAACAGGGGGGAGAGAGCAGTACTTC. As protein: CASTQTGGREQYF.

This clone occurred a few times. The chain has TRBV9 and TRBJ2-5; 9 nucleotides agree with TRBD2. Per the germline V gene, CDR1 is SGDLS and CDR2 is YYNGEE. V shed 0 bases and J 1 base; nucleotides not matched to a gene: 4. This CDR3 region has 16 residues. Written as DNA, the CDR3 is TGTGCCAGCAGCGTAGGAGTAGCGGGGGTCCAAGAGACCCAGTACTTC. Translated: CASSVGVAGVQETQYF. The variable domain in full, with the rest retrieved from reference TRBV9 and TRBJ2-5, is DSGVTQTPKHLITATGQRVTLRCSPRSGDLSVYWYQQSLDQGLQFLIQYYNGEERAKGNILERFSAQQFPDLHSELNLSSLELGDSALYFCASSVGVAGVQETQYFGPGTRLLVL.

The V call is TRBV5-6, the J call TRBJ2-5; a weak D match, TRBD2 (5 bases). This CDR3 has 12 residues. The germline CDR1 and CDR2 sequences are SGHDT and YYEEEE. V was shortened by 4 bases and J by 6 bases, with 10 bases between the two germline ends. Here the CDR3 DNA reads TGTGCCAGCAGCCCGGGGAGACAGACCCAGTACTTC. This codes for CASSPGRQTQYF.

The chain is built from TRBV28 and TRBJ1-4, with a tentative D call TRBD1 (5 bases). CDR1 is MDHEN, CDR2 SYDVKM, per germline. Trimming took off 10 bases at V and 0 bases at J, with 15 bases between the two ends. CDR3 length: 15 amino acids. The CDR3 here is CATDSPITTNEKLFF. DNA for the CDR3: TGTGCCACCGACAGTCCCATTACAACTAATGAAAAACTGTTTTTT.

The CDR3 here is CASNPAGVLETQYF. In DNA form, the CDR3 reads TGTGCCAGCAATCCAGCGGGGGTGTTGGAGACCCAGTACTTC. The J gene is TRBJ2-5, the V gene TRBV28, with 8 bases matching TRBD2. Germline V gene data show CDR1 as MDHEN and CDR2 as SYDVKM. V was pared by 7 bases and J by 5 bases, with 9 bases of the junction left unmatched. The CDR3 contains 14 residues. Together with reference TRBV28 and TRBJ2-5, the CDR3 gives the full variable domain: DVKVTQSSRYLVKRTGEKVFLECVQDMDHENMFWYRQDPGLGLRLIYFSYDVKMKEKGDIPEGYSVSREKKERFSLILESASTNQTSMYLCASNPAGVLETQYFGPGTRLLVL.

CDR3 sequence reads: CASSSVLSGGGEQYF. CDR3 nucleotides: TGTGCCAGCAGCTCCGTCCTATCGGGGGGAGGCGAGCAGTACTTC. This chain joins TRBV7-2 and TRBJ2-7; 7 bases align to TRBD2. The CDR3 runs to 15 residues. In germline, CDR1 is SGHTA, CDR2 FQGNSA. Unmatched junction bases numbered 12, after V lost 4 bases and J lost 6 bases.

V and J are TRBV18 and TRBJ1-4, with 8 bases aligning to TRBD1. After removal of 5 bases from V and 5 bases from J, the junction contained 4 bases not matched to a gene. Germline V gives CDR1 KGHSH, CDR2 LQKENI. The CDR3 runs to 14 residues. DNA of the CDR3: TGTGCCAGCTCATGGGACAGGATGAATGAAAAACTGTTTTTT. Amino acids: CASSWDRMNEKLFF.

V usage is TRBV10-3 and J usage is TRBJ1-3, with TRBD1 identical over 11 bases. The CDR3 has 14 residues. The V segment lost 7 bases and the J segment 2 bases; nucleotides outside the gene matches: 1. The V gene's germline CDR1 is ENHRY and CDR2 SYGVKD. CDR3 sequence (DNA): TGTGCCATCACGGGACAGGGGGCTGGAAACACCATATATTTT. Its translation is CAITGQGAGNTIYF.

V usage is TRBV27 and J usage is TRBJ1-1; 8 nucleotides line up with TRBD1. There are 15 residues in the CDR3. Germline loops: CDR1 MNHEY, CDR2 SMNVEV (reference sequence). Losses at the gene ends were 3 bases for V and 4 bases for J; bases not matched to a gene: 7. The CDR3 DNA reads TGTGCCAGCAGTTTCAGGACAGGGCGGATCACTGAAGCTTTCTTT. Protein: CASSFRTGRITEAFF.

V gene TRBV6-1 combines with J gene TRBJ2-7, with D tentatively TRBD2 (5 bases). The CDR3 covers 13 residues. In germline, CDR1 is MNHNS, CDR2 SASEGT. Trimming shortened V by 8 bases and J by 2 bases, and 13 bases separated the two germline ends. The CDR3 sequence: CASGRDYAYEQYF. CDR3 in DNA: TGTGCCAGCGGTCGGGATTACGCCTACGAGCAGTACTTC.

The chain couples TRBV7-2 to TRBJ1-5; D gene uncertain. V was shortened by 2 bases and J by 6 bases, with 5 bases between the two germline ends. Looked up from germline, CDR1 is SGHTA and CDR2 is FQGNSA. The CDR3 spans 12 residues. The chain's CDR3 is CASSLTFQPQHF. DNA of the CDR3: TGTGCCAGCAGCTTAACTTTTCAGCCCCAGCATTTT.

This clone has only a few counts. V and J are TRBV7-2 and TRBJ1-4, with 7 bases matching TRBD1. CDR1 SGHTA and CDR2 FQGNSA come from the germline V gene. The CDR3 is 15 amino acids. Germline trimming cut 4 bases from V and 8 bases from J; bases unmatched to any gene: 10. Here the CDR3 DNA reads TGTGCCAGCAGCTCGCGGGACAGAAGGAGAGAAAAACTGTTTTTT. It is translated as CASSSRDRRREKLFF.

V gene TRBV15 combines with J gene TRBJ2-5, with TRBD1 as a possible D gene (5 bases). The CDR3 sequence is 14 residues long. From germline, CDR1 is LNHNV and CDR2 YYDKDF (reference sequence). Trimming removed 0 bases at V and 5 bases at J, with 10 bases between. CDR3: CATSREPRDETQYF. Written as DNA, the CDR3 is TGTGCCACCAGCAGAGAGCCCAGGGATGAGACCCAGTACTTC.

The chain carries TRBV6-6 and TRBJ1-2; 9 bases line up with TRBD1. Losses at the gene ends were 7 bases for V and 6 bases for J; bases not matched to a gene: 6. This CDR3 contains 13 residues. Per the germline V gene, CDR1 is MNHNY and CDR2 is SVGAGI (reference sequence). CDR3 sequence reads: CASTVTGGNGYTF. DNA of the CDR3: TGTGCCAGCACCGTAACAGGGGGCAATGGCTACACCTTC.

V usage is TRBV2 and J usage is TRBJ1-4; D gene uncertain. CDR1 is SNHLY, CDR2 FYNNEI, per germline. With 6 bases removed from V and 0 bases from J, the gap between germline ends came to 14 bases. The CDR3 spans 16 residues. Written as DNA, the CDR3 is TGTGCCAGCAGGCATAGAACTATTGCAACTAATGAAAAACTGTTTTTT. It specifies CASRHRTIATNEKLFF.

CDR3 loop: CASSHGTGEQPQHF. CDR3 coding DNA: TGTGCCAGCAGCCATGGGACAGGGGAGCAGCCCCAGCATTTT. The V and J genes are TRBV7-2 and TRBJ1-5; TRBD1 matches 10 bases. There are 14 residues in the CDR3. Germline V gene data show CDR1 as SGHTA and CDR2 as FQGNSA. The V segment lost 5 bases and the J segment 7 bases; nucleotides outside the gene matches: 5.

The CDR3: CASSADMNSPLHF. The CDR3 region has the DNA TGCGCCAGCAGCGCCGACATGAATTCACCCCTCCACTTT. The chain couples TRBV5-1 to TRBJ1-6; D ambiguous. CDR1 SGHRS and CDR2 YFSETQ come from the germline V gene. V was cut by 4 bases and J by 7 bases, with 9 bases left in between. The CDR3 has 13 residues.

This rearrangement joins TRBV28 to TRBJ2-2, with a tentative D call TRBD1 (6 bases). The germline CDR1 and CDR2 sequences are MDHEN and SYDVKM. The CDR3 contains 17 residues. V was trimmed by 0 bases and J by 0 bases, leaving 11 bases between them. Written as DNA, the CDR3 is TGTGCCAGCAGTTTATGGGCAGGGGCTACGAACACCGGGGAGCTGTTTTTT. This gives the protein CASSLWAGATNTGELFF.

This chain connects TRBV7-9 to TRBJ2-3, with TRBD1 as a possible D gene (5 bases). Deletions cut 0 bases from V and 3 bases from J, with 10 bases between. This CDR3 is built from 15 residues. Germline V lookup: CDR1 SEHNR, CDR2 FQNEAQ (reference sequence). The CDR3 DNA sequence: TGTGCCAGCAGCTTAGCAGGGGCGCTGACAGATACGCAGTATTTT. It yields the protein CASSLAGALTDTQYF.

The V call is TRBV30, the J call TRBJ2-5, with a tentative D call TRBD2 (5 bases). This CDR3 has 8 amino acids. The germline V and J ends were trimmed by 8 bases and 11 bases, with 9 bases remaining between them. CDR1 GTSNPN and CDR2 SVGIG come from the germline V gene (reference sequence). CDR3 residues: CATEAQYF. The DNA of the CDR3 is TGTGCCACGGAGGCGCAGTACTTC.

This chain connects TRBV11-2 to TRBJ2-5, with TRBD1 matching 8 bases. Germline CDR1 reads SGHAT; CDR2 reads FQNNGV. Unmatched junction bases numbered 6, after V lost 5 bases and J lost 1 base. This CDR3 is built from 15 residues. The CDR3 nucleotides read TGTGCCAGCAGCACCCGGACAGGGACCCAAGAGACCCAGTACTTC. Encoded protein: CASSTRTGTQETQYF.

This rearrangement joins TRBV5-1 to TRBJ1-6; D not certain. Germline V gene sequence: CDR1 SGHRS, CDR2 YFSETQ. The CDR3 runs 13 residues. V lost 2 bases to trimming and J lost 4 bases, with 4 bases between them. The CDR3 spells CASSFQYNSPLHF. As DNA, the CDR3 is TGCGCCAGCAGCTTTCAGTATAATTCACCCCTCCACTTT.

The V gene is TRBV4-2, the J gene TRBJ1-3, with 9 bases lining up with TRBD1. There are 15 residues in the CDR3. CDR1 is LGHNA and CDR2 is YNFKEQ in the germline V gene. V lost 4 bases and J lost 4; bases outside the gene matches: 5. The CDR3 DNA reads TGTGCCAGCAGCCCAGGGGACAGGGAGGGAAACACCATATATTTT. Translating it yields CASSPGDREGNTIYF.